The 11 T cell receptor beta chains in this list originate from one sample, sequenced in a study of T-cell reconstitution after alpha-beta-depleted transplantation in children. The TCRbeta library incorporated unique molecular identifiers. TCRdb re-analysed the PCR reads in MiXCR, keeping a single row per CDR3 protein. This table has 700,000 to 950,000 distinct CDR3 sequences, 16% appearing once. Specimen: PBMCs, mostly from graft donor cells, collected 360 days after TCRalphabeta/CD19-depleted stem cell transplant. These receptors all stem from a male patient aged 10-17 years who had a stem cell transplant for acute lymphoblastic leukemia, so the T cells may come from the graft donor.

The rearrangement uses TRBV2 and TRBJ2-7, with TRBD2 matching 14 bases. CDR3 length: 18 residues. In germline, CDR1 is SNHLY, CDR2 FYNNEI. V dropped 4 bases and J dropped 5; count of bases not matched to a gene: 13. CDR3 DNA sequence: TGTGCCAGCAGTGTTGGGACTAGCGGGAGAACGATGTCTGACGAGCAGTACTTC. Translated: CASSVGTSGRTMSDEQYF.

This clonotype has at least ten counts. CDR3 bases: TGCAGTGCCACGGACAGGGGGCACACCGGGGAGCTGTTTTTT. Residues: CSATDRGHTGELFF. The chain recombines TRBV20-1 with TRBJ2-2; 11 nucleotides align to TRBD1. The CDR3 has 14 residues. The germline gives CDR1 DFQATT, CDR2 SNEGSKA (reference sequence). Trimming took 6 bases from V and 3 from J; bases not matched to a gene: 3.

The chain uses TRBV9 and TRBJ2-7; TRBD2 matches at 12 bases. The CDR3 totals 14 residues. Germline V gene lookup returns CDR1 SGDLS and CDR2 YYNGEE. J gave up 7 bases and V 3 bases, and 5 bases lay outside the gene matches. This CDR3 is CASSGGTSGREQYF. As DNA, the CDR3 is TGTGCCAGCAGCGGGGGGACTAGCGGGCGGGAGCAGTACTTC.

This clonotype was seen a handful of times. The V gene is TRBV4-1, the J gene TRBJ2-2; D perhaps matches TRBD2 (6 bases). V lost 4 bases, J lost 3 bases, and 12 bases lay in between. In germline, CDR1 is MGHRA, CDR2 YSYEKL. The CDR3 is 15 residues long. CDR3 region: CASSPRDWDTGELFF. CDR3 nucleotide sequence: TGCGCCAGCAGCCCGCGGGACTGGGACACCGGGGAGCTGTTTTTT.

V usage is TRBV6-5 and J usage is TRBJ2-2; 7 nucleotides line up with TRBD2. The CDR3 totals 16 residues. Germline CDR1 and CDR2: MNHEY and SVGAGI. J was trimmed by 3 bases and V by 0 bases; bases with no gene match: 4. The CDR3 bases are TGTGCCAGCAGTTACTCGGTAGCGGGTTACACCGGGGAGCTGTTTTTT. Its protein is CASSYSVAGYTGELFF.

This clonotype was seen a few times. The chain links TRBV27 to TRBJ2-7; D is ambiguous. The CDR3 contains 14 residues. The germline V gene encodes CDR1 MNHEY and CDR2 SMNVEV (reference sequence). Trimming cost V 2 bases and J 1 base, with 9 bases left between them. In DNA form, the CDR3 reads TGTGCCAGCAGTTTAAGGGTGGAGTCCTACGAGCAGTACTTC. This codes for CASSLRVESYEQYF.

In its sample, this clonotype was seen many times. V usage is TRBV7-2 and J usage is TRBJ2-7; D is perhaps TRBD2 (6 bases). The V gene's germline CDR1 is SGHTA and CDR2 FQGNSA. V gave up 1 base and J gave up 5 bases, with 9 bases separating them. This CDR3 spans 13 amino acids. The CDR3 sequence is CASSLVWRDEQYF. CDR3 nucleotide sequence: TGTGCCAGCAGCTTAGTCTGGAGGGACGAGCAGTACTTC.

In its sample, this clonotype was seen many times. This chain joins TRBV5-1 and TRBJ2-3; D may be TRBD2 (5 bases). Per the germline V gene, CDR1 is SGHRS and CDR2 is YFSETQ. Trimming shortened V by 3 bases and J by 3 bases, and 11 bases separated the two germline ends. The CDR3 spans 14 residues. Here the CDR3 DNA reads TGCGCCAGCAGCTCCCTAGCTACAACAGATACGCAGTATTTT. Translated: CASSSLATTDTQYF.

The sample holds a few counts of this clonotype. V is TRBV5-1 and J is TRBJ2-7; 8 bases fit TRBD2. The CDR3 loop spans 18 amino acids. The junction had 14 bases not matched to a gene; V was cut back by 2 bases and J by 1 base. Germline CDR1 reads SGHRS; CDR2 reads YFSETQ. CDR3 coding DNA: TGCGCCAGCAGCTTTAAGGGTTCCGGGAGGGCCATGTCCTACGAGCAGTACTTC. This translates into CASSFKGSGRAMSYEQYF. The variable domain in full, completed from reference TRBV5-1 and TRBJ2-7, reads KAGVTQTPRYLIKTRGQQVTLSCSPISGHRSVSWYQQTPGQGLQFLFEYFSETQRNKGNFPGRFSGRQFSNSRSEMNVSTLELGDSALYLCASSFKGSGRAMSYEQYFGPGTRLTVT.

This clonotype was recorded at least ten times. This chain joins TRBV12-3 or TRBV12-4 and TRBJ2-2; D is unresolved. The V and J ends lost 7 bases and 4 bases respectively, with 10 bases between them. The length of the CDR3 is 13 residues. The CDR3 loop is CASMRPSTGELFF. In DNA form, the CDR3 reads TGTGCCAGCATGAGACCCTCCACCGGGGAGCTGTTTTTT.

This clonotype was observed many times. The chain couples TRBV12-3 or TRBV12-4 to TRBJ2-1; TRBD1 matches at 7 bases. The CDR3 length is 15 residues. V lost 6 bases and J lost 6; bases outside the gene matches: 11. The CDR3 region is CASSDPNRGPNEQFF. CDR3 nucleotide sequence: TGTGCCAGCAGCGATCCCAACAGGGGCCCCAATGAGCAGTTCTTC.